The 16 T cell receptor beta chains listed next were all sequenced from one sample in a study of blood T cell repertoires in COVID-19. This table comes from immunoSEQ multiplex PCR, and its TCRdb copy is limited to in-frame clones, with some not included. The sample includes 250,000 or so clones, more than 75% of them seen just once. Sequenced: peripheral blood. The receptors stem from a woman aged 40 to 50 who had recovered from COVID-19.

This clone was found once. This CDR3 is also generated by other DNA sequences in the sample. The rearrangement joins TRBV9 to TRBJ2-1; TRBD2 might be the D (5 bases). CDR3 length equals 15 residues. Trimming took off 0 bases at V and 0 bases at J, with 7 bases between the two ends. CDR1 is SGDLS and CDR2 is YYNGEE in the germline V gene. The CDR3 region has the DNA TGTGCCAGCAGCGTAGTAGGGAGCTCCTACAATGAGCAGTTCTTC. Protein sequence: CASSVVGSSYNEQFF.

This clone was observed a single time. CDR3 in amino acids: CASSRRAGGPGTDTQYF. In DNA form, the CDR3 reads TGCGCCAGCAGCCGAAGGGCGGGAGGGCCCGGCACAGATACGCAGTATTTT. The V and J genes are TRBV4-1 and TRBJ2-3; 9 bases agree with TRBD2. Trimming at V came to 4 bases and at J to 1 base, leaving 9 bases not matched to a gene. The CDR3 totals 17 residues. The germline gives CDR1 MGHRA, CDR2 YSYEKL.

The genes are TRBV12-3 or TRBV12-4 and TRBJ1-2; TRBD1 is a possible D gene (6 bases). The CDR3 is made up of 12 amino acids. The V end lost 6 bases, the J end lost 9 bases, and 14 bases lay between the germline ends. The CDR3 region is CASRGALGSYTF. CDR3 coding DNA: TGTGCCAGCAGGGGGGCCCTCGGAAGCTACACCTTC.

The V call is TRBV28, the J call TRBJ2-3, with D tentatively TRBD2 (7 bases). V was pared by 8 bases and J by 8 bases, with 17 bases between. Germline-derived CDR1 and CDR2 are MDHEN and SYDVKM. This CDR3 spans 13 amino acids. CDR3 nucleotide sequence: TGTGCCAGCCATGGGACTATCAGGGGTACGCAGTATTTT. It yields the protein CASHGTIRGTQYF.

J is TRBJ1-4 and V is TRBV6-2 or TRBV6-3; D might be TRBD1 (6 bases). Trimming removed 2 bases at V and 8 bases at J, with 15 bases between. The CDR3 is made up of 15 amino acids. CDR1 MNHEY and CDR2 SVGEGT come from the germline V gene. CDR3 region: CASSYRRGRGEKLFF. Written as DNA, the CDR3 is TGTGCCAGCAGTTACCGGCGGGGGCGCGGGGAAAAACTGTTTTTT.

The rearrangement uses TRBV12-2 and TRBJ2-5; TRBD2, as called in the table, went unchecked against the DNA. TRBV12-2 is reported as a pseudogene. The CDR3 contains 13 residues. Here the CDR3 reads CASHTPSGETQYF. The CDR3 bases are TGTGCAAGTCACACCCCCTCGGGGGAGACCCAGTACTTC.

The chain employs TRBV27 and TRBJ2-7; 8 bases agree with TRBD2. With V trimmed by 6 bases and J by 2 bases, 12 bases remained unmatched. This CDR3 has 16 residues. From germline, CDR1 is MNHEY and CDR2 SMNVEV (reference sequence). The CDR3 protein is CASSGTASGSPYEQYF. The CDR3 nucleotides read TGTGCCAGCAGCGGGACGGCCAGCGGGAGTCCCTACGAGCAGTACTTC.

The chain links TRBV27 to TRBJ2-3; tentative D call: TRBD2 (5 bases). CDR1 is MNHEY and CDR2 is SMNVEV in the germline V gene (reference sequence). The V end lost 7 bases, the J end lost 0 bases, and 14 bases lay between the germline ends. The CDR3 contains 15 residues. The CDR3 DNA sequence: TGTGCCAGCAAGAGCCTAGCCGTGAGCACAGATACGCAGTATTTT. This sequence encodes CASKSLAVSTDTQYF.

The rearrangement links TRBV20-1 to TRBJ2-1, with TRBD2 identical over 7 bases. From germline, CDR1 is DFQATT and CDR2 SNEGSKA (reference sequence). J lost 5 bases, V lost 3 bases, and 16 bases had no gene match. The CDR3 covers 17 residues. The CDR3 loop reads CSASTPHLERGNNEQFF. The CDR3 DNA sequence: TGCAGTGCTAGTACCCCACACCTAGAGCGGGGTAACAATGAGCAGTTCTTC.

This rearrangement joins TRBV6-2 or TRBV6-3 to TRBJ1-1, with 10 bases identical to TRBD1. The V and J ends lost 5 bases and 0 bases, in that order; junction bases with no gene match: 0. Per germline, CDR1 MNHEY and CDR2 SVGEGT. The CDR3 covers 14 residues. This CDR3 is CASSGQGVNTEAFF. CDR3 coding DNA: TGTGCCAGCAGTGGACAGGGGGTGAACACTGAAGCTTTCTTT.

This clone has a handful of counts. The rearrangement joins TRBV5-4 to TRBJ2-7; D is possibly TRBD1 (5 bases). Per germline, CDR1 SGHNT and CDR2 YYREEE (reference sequence). The CDR3 consists of 13 residues. V shed 0 bases and J shed 4 bases, with 8 bases lying between them. The CDR3 DNA follows: TGTGCCAGCAGCTTGGCGGCAGGGTACGAGCAGTACTTC. Protein product: CASSLAAGYEQYF.

The chain has TRBV20-1 and TRBJ1-6; possibly TRBD1 for D (5 bases). Trimming pared 3 bases from V and 7 bases from J, leaving 19 bases between. Germline CDR1 DFQATT, CDR2 SNEGSKA (reference sequence). The CDR3 covers 16 residues. The CDR3 protein is CSASLFGGAANSPLHF. In nucleotides, the CDR3 is TGCAGTGCTAGTCTGTTCGGTGGGGCGGCGAATTCACCCCTCCACTTT.

This chain links TRBV7-3 with TRBJ2-1, with TRBD1 matching over 9 bases. The CDR3 spans 17 residues. Germline CDR1 reads SGHTA; CDR2 reads FQGTGA. Trimming took 4 bases from V and 1 from J; bases not matched to a gene: 8. The CDR3: CASSSPRTGESYNEQFF. CDR3 bases: TGTGCCAGCAGCTCCCCTCGGACAGGGGAGTCCTACAATGAGCAGTTCTTC. Filled out from reference TRBV7-3 and TRBJ2-1, the complete variable domain reads GAGVSQTPSNKVTEKGKYVELRCDPISGHTALYWYRQSLGQGPEFLIYFQGTGAADDSGLPNDRFFAVRPEGSVSTLKIQRTERGDSAVYLCASSSPRTGESYNEQFFGPGTRLTVL.

The chain uses TRBV3-1 (or the pseudogene TRBV3-2) and TRBJ2-1, with 7 positions matching TRBD2. The V gene end was trimmed by 0 bases and the J gene end by 13 bases; junction bases not matched to a gene: 9. The CDR3 length is 14 residues. Looked up from germline, CDR1 is LGHDT and CDR2 is YNNKEL (reference sequence). The CDR3 is CASSQDPRGGGQFF. CDR3 nucleotide sequence: TGTGCCAGCAGCCAAGATCCTCGCGGCGGGGGACAGTTCTTC.

CDR3 sequence: CASSLGPTYEQYV. As DNA, the CDR3 is TGTGCCAGCAGTTTAGGCCCGACCTACGAGCAGTACGTC. The V call is TRBV27, the J call TRBJ2-7; D is uncertain. The germline CDR1 and CDR2 sequences are MNHEY and SMNVEV (reference sequence). This CDR3 is 13 amino acids long. Between the trimmed V and J ends, which lost 2 bases and 2 bases, there was a span of 7 bases.

The rearrangement joins TRBV5-5 to TRBJ1-1; TRBD1 aligns across 9 bases. The junction had 14 bases not matched to a gene; V was cut back by 5 bases and J by 6 bases. The CDR3 totals 16 residues. CDR1 is SGHKS, CDR2 YYEKEE, per germline (reference sequence). This CDR3 is CASSPPGTGRGPEAFF. The CDR3 DNA follows: TGTGCCAGCAGTCCTCCCGGGACAGGGAGAGGGCCTGAAGCTTTCTTT.